The 11 T cell receptor beta chains below come from one sample, sequenced in a study of human T cells and chemical hapten exposure. From the 5' RACE reads, TCRdb called clonotypes with MiXCR, one entry per CDR3 protein. Among roughly 120,000 distinct CDR3 sequences listed, roughly 19% were seen once. Blood, whole and unfractionated, served as the source for total RNA extraction. These receptors were taken from a human donor in good health.

This chain joins TRBV2 and TRBJ2-6, with a possible D match to TRBD1 (6 bases). The ends were cut back, 0 bases at V and 0 bases at J, with 24 bases in the middle. Germline V gene lookup returns CDR1 SNHLY and CDR2 FYNNEI. The CDR3 has 22 residues. The CDR3 DNA is TGTGCCAGCAGTGAAGCGCACCCGGGACACAAATCGACAACCTCTGGGGCCAACGTCCTGACTTTC. Translation gives CASSEAHPGHKSTTSGANVLTF. The whole variable domain, filled in from reference TRBV2 and TRBJ2-6, reads EPEVTQTPSHQVTQMGQEVILRCVPISNHLYFYWYRQILGQKVEFLVSFYNNEISEKSEIFDDQFSVERPDGSNFTLKIRSTKLEDSAMYFCASSEAHPGHKSTTSGANVLTFGAGSRLTVL.

This clonotype turned up a few times. The chain couples TRBV11-2 to TRBJ2-3, with TRBD2 identical over 8 bases. J gave up 5 bases and V 3 bases, and 7 bases lay outside the gene matches. The CDR3 has 15 amino acids. Germline V gene lookup returns CDR1 SGHAT and CDR2 FQNNGV. As DNA, the CDR3 is TGTGCCAGCAGCTTTAGCGGGGAATCTGGAGATACGCAGTATTTT. Its protein is CASSFSGESGDTQYF.

This chain uses TRBV12-3 or TRBV12-4 with TRBJ2-1; maybe TRBD2 (5 bases). The CDR3 is made up of 11 amino acids. The V and J ends lost 5 bases and 10 bases respectively, with 9 bases between them. CDR3: CASSTRGEQFF. CDR3 nucleotide sequence: TGTGCCAGCAGTACCCGCGGGGAGCAGTTCTTC.

This chain links TRBV10-3 with TRBJ2-1; 8 bases are a match to TRBD2. The CDR3 consists of 14 residues. Germline V gene data show CDR1 as ENHRY and CDR2 as SYGVKD. The V and J ends lost 6 bases and 10 bases, in that order; junction bases with no gene match: 11. The CDR3 is CAIRQRESLGEQFF. The CDR3 DNA reads as TGTGCCATCAGGCAGCGGGAGTCGTTAGGGGAGCAGTTCTTC.

There are many counts of this clonotype. The J gene is TRBJ1-5, the V gene TRBV12-3 or TRBV12-4; D is unclear. The CDR3 loop spans 14 amino acids. V gave up 3 bases and J gave up 2 bases, with 8 bases separating them. The CDR3 DNA reads TGTGCCAGCAGTTTTTCTGGGGGCAATCAGCCCCAGCATTTT. It is translated as CASSFSGGNQPQHF.

This clonotype occurred a few times. The rearrangement joins TRBV3-1 to TRBJ2-2; 14 bases line up with TRBD2. The V gene's germline CDR1 is LGHDT and CDR2 YNNKEL (reference sequence). V lost 6 bases and J lost 0; bases outside the gene matches: 6. The CDR3 has 18 residues. The CDR3 is CASRLGLAGAANTGELFF. The CDR3 DNA reads as TGTGCCAGCAGGTTGGGACTAGCGGGAGCCGCGAACACCGGGGAGCTGTTTTTT.

This clonotype was detected a few times. This chain joins TRBV5-5 and TRBJ1-1; TRBD1 matches 8 bases. V trimming: 1 base; J trimming: 2 bases; junction bases outside the gene matches: 13. The CDR3 spans 18 residues. Germline-derived CDR1 and CDR2 are SGHKS and YYEKEE (reference sequence). The CDR3 reads CASSLPHGQGDFNTEAFF. The CDR3 region has the DNA TGTGCCAGCAGCTTGCCGCACGGACAGGGCGACTTTAACACTGAAGCTTTCTTT.

V is TRBV5-4 and J is TRBJ2-2; the match to TRBD1 covers 8 bases. The germline V gene encodes CDR1 SGHNT and CDR2 YYREEE (reference sequence). The length of the CDR3 is 17 residues. V lost 2 bases to trimming and J lost 0 bases; unmatched junction nucleotides: 6. CDR3 sequence (DNA): TGTGCCAGCAGCTTTGGCAGGGGGCCCCCGAACACCGGGGAGCTGTTTTTT. It yields the protein CASSFGRGPPNTGELFF.

The chain combines TRBV6-5 with TRBJ2-1; the match to TRBD2 covers 9 bases. CDR3 length equals 14 residues. Germline trimming cut 7 bases from V and 8 bases from J; bases unmatched to any gene: 9. The germline V gene encodes CDR1 MNHEY and CDR2 SVGAGI. In nucleotides, the CDR3 is TGTGCCAGCACCCCTGGGACTAGCAGCGATGAGCAGTTCTTC. It encodes CASTPGTSSDEQFF.

This clonotype was observed a few times. DNA of the CDR3: TGTGCCATCAGTGAGGGAGGGCTTTGGAACACTGAAGCTTTCTTT. Translating it yields CAISEGGLWNTEAFF. The chain couples TRBV10-3 to TRBJ1-1; no firm D call. CDR1 and CDR2 from the germline V gene are ENHRY and SYGVKD. V lost 2 bases to trimming and J lost 1 base, with 11 bases between them. CDR3 length equals 15 residues.

This clonotype was found many times. The J gene is TRBJ2-5, the V gene TRBV2, with 10 bases matching TRBD2. Germline trimming cut 2 bases from V and 1 base from J; bases unmatched to any gene: 4. This CDR3 has 16 amino acids. Looked up from germline, CDR1 is SNHLY and CDR2 is FYNNEI. The CDR3 spells CASSERLAGTQETQYF. The CDR3, as DNA: TGTGCCAGCAGTGAAAGACTAGCGGGCACCCAAGAGACCCAGTACTTC. The full variable domain, completed using reference TRBV2 and TRBJ2-5, is EPEVTQTPSHQVTQMGQEVILRCVPISNHLYFYWYRQILGQKVEFLVSFYNNEISEKSEIFDDQFSVERPDGSNFTLKIRSTKLEDSAMYFCASSERLAGTQETQYFGPGTRLLVL.